This T cell receptor (beta chain) was identified during a study of cytomegalovirus exposure and HLA in healthy donors. General study results and limits: The later analysis indicated that the majority of CMV-associated TCR beta chains appeared HLA-restricted. The dataset shows that most TCR sequences were rare, while some public TCRs occurred in many donors.

After removal of 3 bases from V and 6 bases from J, the junction contained 10 bases not matched to a gene. There are 15 residues in the CDR3. Germline-derived CDR1 and CDR2 are MGHDK and SYGVNS. Worth noting for this clone: Its antigen remains unidentified.

The PCR employed 60 Vbeta primers together with 13 Jbeta primers. As originally analysed: A follow-up analysis tallied some 80 million unique TCR beta chains, approximately 10 million shared. Profiling relied on immunoSEQ multiplex PCR, and the TCRdb table lists in-frame clones only, not all of them. V, J and clone size derive from that table, while D and trimming were established from the DNA sequence. The sample lists around 200,000 clones, approximately 80% occurring once. Specimen: PBMCs. V is TRBV25-1 and J is TRBJ1-2; 7 bases are shared with TRBD1. The source is a man over 45 in good health and CMV-seronegative. The CDR3: CASSDRGGAYDGYTF. The CDR3 coding sequence is TGTGCCAGCAGTGACCGAGGGGGCGCCTATGATGGCTACACCTTC.